A selection of T cell receptor beta chains follows, all from one sample in a study of blood T cells in healthy people across ages. A single record per CDR3 protein comes from TCRdb applying MiXCR to the 5' RACE reads. The sample includes almost 300,000 distinct CDR3 sequences, roughly 26% seen only once; the top ten take 25% to 35%. The source material was blood. The receptor set was obtained from a woman between 65 and 79 years old in good health. The CDR3 runs from the conserved cysteine through the conserved F or W. Fields, in order: D gene, clone size, J gene, V gene, CDR3 length, CDR3 protein, CDR3 DNA. The D gene is left open where the match is weak. Size values are once, few and many counts, or a class for expanded clones, and some rows have none.

>NA|once|TRBJ2-7|TRBV28|12
CASSIAVYEQYF
TGTGCCAGCAGCATAGCGGTCTACGAGCAGTACTTC
>TRBD1|NA|TRBJ2-7|TRBV7-2|16
CASSLRINRGSNEQYF
TGTGCCAGCAGCTTAAGGATTAACAGGGGTTCCAACGAGCAGTACTTC
>TRBD2|few|TRBJ2-1|TRBV7-6|15
CASSSSSGQYNEQFF
TGTGCCAGCAGCTCATCTAGCGGACAATACAATGAGCAGTTCTTC
>NA|NA|TRBJ1-5|TRBV6-2/TRBV6-3|13
CASSYSEHQPQHF
TGTGCCAGCAGTTACTCCGAACATCAGCCCCAGCATTTT
>NA|NA|TRBJ2-2|TRBV20-1|14
CSAFDYRGTGELFF
TGCAGTGCCTTTGACTATCGAGGGACCGGGGAGCTGTTTTTT
>NA|once|TRBJ1-1|TRBV4-2|16
CASSQDWQALGTEAFF
TGTGCCAGCAGCCAAGATTGGCAAGCCTTGGGCACTGAAGCTTTCTTT
>TRBD1|NA|TRBJ1-2|TRBV14|15
CASSPRASGGEGYTF
TGTGCCAGCAGCCCCAGGGCTTCAGGGGGTGAAGGCTACACCTTC
>NA|few|TRBJ1-1|TRBV18|13
CASSPTGNTEAFF
TGTGCCAGCTCACCGACAGGGAACACTGAAGCTTTCTTT
>TRBD2|few|TRBJ2-1|TRBV5-1|14
CASSGVSGIGEQFF
TGCGCCAGCAGCGGAGTTAGCGGGATAGGTGAGCAGTTCTTC
>NA|few|TRBJ2-5|TRBV7-2|14
CASSDGFSRETQYF
TGTGCCAGCAGCGATGGGTTTTCCAGAGAGACCCAGTACTTC
>NA|NA|TRBJ1-5|TRBV20-1|14
CSARVAAAGQPQHF
TGCAGTGCTAGAGTGGCGGCAGCTGGTCAGCCCCAGCATTTT
>TRBD1|few|TRBJ2-4|TRBV19|16
CASSMYPPGQGNIQYF
TGTGCCAGTAGTATGTACCCACCGGGACAGGGAAACATTCAGTACTTC
>TRBD2|few|TRBJ2-2|TRBV5-1|13
CASSERENGELFF
TGCGCCAGCAGCGAGCGGGAGAACGGGGAGCTGTTTTTT
>TRBD2|NA|TRBJ2-7|TRBV29-1|17
CSVGGGLAGGGSYEQYF
TGCAGCGTCGGGGGGGGGCTAGCGGGAGGCGGATCCTACGAGCAGTACTTC
>NA|few|TRBJ2-6|TRBV7-2|17
CASSLPGTLSGANVLTF
TGTGCCAGCAGCTTACCAGGGACTCTCTCTGGGGCCAACGTCCTGACTTTC
>TRBD2|NA|TRBJ2-1|TRBV20-1|15
CSARWTGGPYNEQFF
TGCAGTGCTAGATGGACGGGAGGCCCCTACAATGAGCAGTTCTTC
>NA|few|TRBJ2-5|TRBV28|12
CAGDGEQETQYF
TGTGCCGGTGACGGAGAACAAGAGACCCAGTACTTC
>NA|many|TRBJ2-1|TRBV6-6|13
CASNRERDGEQFF
TGTGCCAGCAACCGGGAGAGGGACGGAGAGCAGTTCTTC
>NA|many|TRBJ2-5|TRBV28|14
CASSLDKLQETQYF
TGTGCCAGCAGCCTAGACAAGCTCCAAGAGACCCAGTACTTC
>TRBD1|NA|TRBJ2-7|TRBV11-2|15
CASSQGQSNRYEQYF
TGTGCCAGCAGCCAGGGACAGAGCAACCGCTACGAGCAGTACTTC
>NA|NA|TRBJ2-5|TRBV4-3|15
CASSQDLRQQETQYF
TGCGCCAGCAGCCAAGATTTAAGGCAGCAAGAGACCCAGTACTTC
>TRBD1|NA|TRBJ2-5|TRBV27|14
CASSPTTGEETQYF
TGTGCCAGCAGTCCCACGACAGGGGAAGAGACCCAGTACTTC
>NA|NA|TRBJ1-1|TRBV6-5|14
CASVARTRGTDAFF
TGTGCCAGCGTCGCACGTACTAGGGGCACTGACGCTTTCTTT
>NA|NA|TRBJ2-7|TRBV6-1|12
CATKQVAYEQYF
TGTGCCACCAAACAGGTAGCCTACGAGCAGTACTTC
>NA|NA|TRBJ1-1|TRBV29-1|12
CSVDTGYPEAFF
TGCAGCGTTGATACAGGGTATCCCGAAGCTTTCTTT
>TRBD1|NA|TRBJ2-7|TRBV20-1|13
CSGTSGGSYEQYF
TGCAGTGGGACCTCAGGGGGAAGCTACGAGCAGTACTTC
>TRBD2|many|TRBJ2-4|TRBV7-9|17
CASSPRSLSGSWNIQYF
TGTGCCAGCAGCCCCCGGTCCCTTAGCGGGAGTTGGAACATTCAGTACTTC
>TRBD1|NA|TRBJ1-2|TRBV29-1|13
CSAMSGQGSGYTF
TGCAGCGCCATGAGTGGACAGGGAAGTGGCTACACCTTC
>NA|NA|TRBJ2-1|TRBV6-5|12
CATLLEGNEQFF
TGTGCCACCCTGCTTGAGGGCAATGAGCAGTTCTTC
>TRBD2|NA|TRBJ2-1|TRBV6-5|15
CASRNIAGGGIEQFF
TGTGCCAGCAGAAATATAGCGGGAGGGGGGATAGAGCAGTTCTTC
>TRBD2|few|TRBJ2-7|TRBV12-3/TRBV12-4|13
CASSPFAGDVQYF
TGTGCCAGCAGCCCCTTTGCGGGAGACGTGCAGTACTTC
>NA|NA|TRBJ2-5|TRBV7-2|13
CASSLEREETQYF
TGTGCCAGCAGCTTAGAGCGAGAAGAGACCCAGTACTTC
>NA|NA|TRBJ2-1|TRBV9|20
CASSVGIRGAGASSYNEQFF
TGTGCCAGCAGCGTAGGTATTAGGGGGGCGGGGGCGAGCTCCTACAATGAGCAGTTCTTC
>NA|NA|TRBJ2-7|TRBV20-1|15
CSARDGTRTGYEQYF
TGCAGTGCTAGAGATGGGACACGCACCGGCTACGAGCAGTACTTC
>NA|NA|TRBJ2-7|TRBV5-7|13
CASSRRSSYEQYF
TGTGCCAGCAGCCGACGGAGCTCCTACGAGCAGTACTTC
>NA|NA|TRBJ1-4|TRBV2|17
CASRDGFLAATNEKLFF
TGTGCCAGCAGAGACGGTTTTTTGGCGGCAACTAATGAAAAACTGTTTTTT
>NA|few|TRBJ2-1|TRBV5-6|11
CASSYTREQFF
TGTGCCAGCAGCTATACTCGTGAGCAGTTCTTC
>TRBD1|NA|TRBJ2-7|TRBV6-4|14
CAIIDRDRVDEQYF
TGTGCCATCATAGACCGGGACAGGGTCGACGAGCAGTACTTC
>TRBD2|NA|TRBJ2-3|TRBV20-1|13
CSVLAGETDTQYF
TGCAGCGTACTAGCGGGAGAGACAGATACGCAGTATTTT
>NA|few|TRBJ1-2|TRBV9|12
CASSRGQLGYTF
TGTGCCAGCAGCCGAGGACAGCTTGGCTACACCTTC
>NA|few|TRBJ2-1|TRBV20-1|15
CSARAPSGSYNEQFF
TGCAGTGCTAGAGCCCCTAGTGGGTCCTACAATGAGCAGTTCTTC
>NA|few|TRBJ1-4|TRBV11-2|15
CASSRPGRSNEKLFF
TGTGCCAGCAGCCGACCGGGACGCTCTAATGAAAAACTGTTTTTT
>TRBD2|NA|TRBJ2-1|TRBV5-1|14
CASRRGGPYNEQFF
TGCGCCAGCCGACGGGGGGGACCCTACAATGAGCAGTTCTTC
>NA|few|TRBJ2-1|TRBV3-1|15
CASSYSAGSYNEQFF
TGTGCCAGCAGCTACTCGGCGGGGAGCTACAATGAGCAGTTCTTC
>NA|few|TRBJ2-2|TRBV5-1|12
CASSSPPGELFF
TGCGCCAGCAGCTCACCGCCCGGGGAGCTGTTTTTT
>TRBD2|NA|TRBJ2-3|TRBV18|14
CASQATSGSDTQYF
TGTGCCAGCCAAGCGACTAGCGGGAGTGATACGCAGTATTTT
>TRBD2|few|TRBJ2-7|TRBV5-1|17
CASSLDGGLAGIYEQYF
TGCGCCAGCAGCTTGGACGGCGGACTAGCGGGTATCTACGAGCAGTACTTC
>NA|NA|TRBJ1-4|TRBV12-3/TRBV12-4|12
CASSGFGEKLFF
TGTGCCAGCAGCGGTTTCGGTGAAAAACTGTTTTTT
>NA|NA|TRBJ2-2|TRBV9|15
CASSLGTYATGELFF
TGTGCCAGCAGCCTTGGGACATACGCCACCGGGGAGCTGTTTTTT